This T cell receptor (beta chain) was captured in a study of cytotoxic CD8 clonotypes in ibrutinib-treated CLL. Study at large: Patient counts were around 10 relapsed/refractory, about 15 treatment-naive and some 17 IGHV unmutated. Partial responses numbered roughly 25 and complete responses 2; after a median around 72 months, about 14 stayed remitted and about twelve progressed. Points from the study as a whole: An increase in clonality occurred at ibrutinib response, followed by a return toward baseline at progression.

This clone was detected only once. Its antigen is not identified. The V gene end was trimmed by 1 base and the J gene end by 7 bases; junction bases not matched to a gene: 8. The CDR3 covers 15 residues. Germline assignment: CDR1 SGHNT and CDR2 YYREEE (reference sequence). The method was immunoSEQ multiplex PCR; TCRdb's version includes in-frame clones alone and lacks a portion of them. The sample holds over 200,000 clones; 70% are singletons and the top ten take about 6.4%. The sequence came from a human donor with chronic lymphocytic leukemia. The sample consisted of PBMCs, taken after 12 months of ibrutinib treatment. The rearrangement links TRBV5-4 to TRBJ2-7; 10 nucleotides align to TRBD2. The DNA for the CDR3 is TGTGCCAGCAGCTTGCGGGCTAGCGGGAGAGTGGAGCAGTACTTC. Amino acids: CASSLRASGRVEQYF.